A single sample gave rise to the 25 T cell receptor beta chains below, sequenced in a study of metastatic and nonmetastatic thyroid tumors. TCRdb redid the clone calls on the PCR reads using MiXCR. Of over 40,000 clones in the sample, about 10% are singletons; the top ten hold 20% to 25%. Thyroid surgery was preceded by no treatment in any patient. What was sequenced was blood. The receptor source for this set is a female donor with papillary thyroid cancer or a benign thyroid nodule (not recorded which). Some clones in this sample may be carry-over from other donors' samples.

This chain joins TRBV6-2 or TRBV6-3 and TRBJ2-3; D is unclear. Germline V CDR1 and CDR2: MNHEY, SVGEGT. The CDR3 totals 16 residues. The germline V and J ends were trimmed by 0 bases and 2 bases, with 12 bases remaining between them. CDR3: CASSYSKGLITDTQYF. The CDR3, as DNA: TGTGCCAGCAGTTACTCGAAGGGTCTTATCACAGATACGCAGTATTTT.

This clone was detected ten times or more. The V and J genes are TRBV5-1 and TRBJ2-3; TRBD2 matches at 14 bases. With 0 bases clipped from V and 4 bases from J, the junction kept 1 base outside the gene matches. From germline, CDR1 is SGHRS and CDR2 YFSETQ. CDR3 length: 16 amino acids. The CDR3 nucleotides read TGCGCCAGCAGCTTGGGACTAGCGGGAGGGGCAGATACGCAGTATTTT. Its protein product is CASSLGLAGGADTQYF. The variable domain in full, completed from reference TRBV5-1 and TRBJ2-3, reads KAGVTQTPRYLIKTRGQQVTLSCSPISGHRSVSWYQQTPGQGLQFLFEYFSETQRNKGNFPGRFSGRQFSNSRSEMNVSTLELGDSALYLCASSLGLAGGADTQYFGPGTRLTVL.

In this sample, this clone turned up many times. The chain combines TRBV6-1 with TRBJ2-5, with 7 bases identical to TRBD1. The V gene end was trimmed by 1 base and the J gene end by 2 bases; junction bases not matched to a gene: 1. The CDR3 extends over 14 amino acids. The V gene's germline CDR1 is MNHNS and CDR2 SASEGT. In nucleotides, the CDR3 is TGTGCCAGCAGTGAAGGGGGACAGCAAGAGACCCAGTACTTC. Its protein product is CASSEGGQQETQYF.

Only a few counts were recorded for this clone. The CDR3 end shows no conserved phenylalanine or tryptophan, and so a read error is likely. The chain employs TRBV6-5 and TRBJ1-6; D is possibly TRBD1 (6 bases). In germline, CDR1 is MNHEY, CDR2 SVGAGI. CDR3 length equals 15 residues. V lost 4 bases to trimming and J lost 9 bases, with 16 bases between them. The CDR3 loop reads CASSCARGVGSPLHL. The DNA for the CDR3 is TGTGCCAGCAGTTGCGCCAGGGGCGTAGGTTCACCCCTCCACCTT.

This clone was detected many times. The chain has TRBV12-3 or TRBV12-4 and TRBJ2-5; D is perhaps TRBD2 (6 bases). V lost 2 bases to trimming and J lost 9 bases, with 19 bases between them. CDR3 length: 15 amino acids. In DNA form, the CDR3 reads TGTGCCAGCAGTTTACCCACCGGTAATTCGGGGGCCCAGTACTTC. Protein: CASSLPTGNSGAQYF.

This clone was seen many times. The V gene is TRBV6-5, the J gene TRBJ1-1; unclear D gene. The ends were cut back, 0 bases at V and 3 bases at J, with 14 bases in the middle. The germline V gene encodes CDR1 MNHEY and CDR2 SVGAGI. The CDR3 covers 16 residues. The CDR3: CASSYSRGGRDTEAFF. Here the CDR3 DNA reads TGTGCCAGCAGTTACTCACGGGGAGGGAGAGACACTGAAGCTTTCTTT.

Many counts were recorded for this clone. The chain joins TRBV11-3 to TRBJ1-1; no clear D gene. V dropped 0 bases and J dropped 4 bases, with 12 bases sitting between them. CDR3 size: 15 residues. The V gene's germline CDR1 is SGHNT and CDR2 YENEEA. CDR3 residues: CASSLDSQVGTEAFF. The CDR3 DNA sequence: TGTGCCAGCAGCTTAGATAGCCAGGTTGGCACTGAAGCTTTCTTT.

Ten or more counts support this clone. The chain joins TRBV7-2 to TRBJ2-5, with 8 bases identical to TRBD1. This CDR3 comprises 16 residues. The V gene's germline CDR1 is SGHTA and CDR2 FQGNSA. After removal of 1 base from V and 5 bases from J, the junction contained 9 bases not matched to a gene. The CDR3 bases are TGTGCCAGCAGCTTAGAATGGGCTACAGGGGGGGAGACCCAGTACTTC. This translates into CASSLEWATGGETQYF.

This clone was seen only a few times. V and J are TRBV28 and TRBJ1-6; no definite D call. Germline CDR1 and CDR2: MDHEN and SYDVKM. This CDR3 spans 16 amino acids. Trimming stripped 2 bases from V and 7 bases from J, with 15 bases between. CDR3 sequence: CASSLVMGVGNSPLHF. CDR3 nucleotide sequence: TGTGCCAGCAGTTTAGTCATGGGTGTCGGAAATTCACCCCTCCACTTT.

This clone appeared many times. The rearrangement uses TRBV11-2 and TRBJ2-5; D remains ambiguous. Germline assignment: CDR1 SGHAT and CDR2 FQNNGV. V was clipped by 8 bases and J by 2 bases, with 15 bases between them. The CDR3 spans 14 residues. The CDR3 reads CASGPLRQQETQYF. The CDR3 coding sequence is TGTGCCAGCGGACCGCTTCGGCAGCAAGAGACCCAGTACTTC.

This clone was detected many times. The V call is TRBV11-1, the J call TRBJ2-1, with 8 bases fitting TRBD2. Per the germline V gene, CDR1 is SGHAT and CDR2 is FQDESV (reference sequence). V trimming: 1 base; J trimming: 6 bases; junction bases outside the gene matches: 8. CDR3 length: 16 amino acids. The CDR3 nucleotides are TGTGCCAGCAGCTTAGTGGGCGGGGGGATTTTCAATGAGCAGTTCTTC. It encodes CASSLVGGGIFNEQFF.

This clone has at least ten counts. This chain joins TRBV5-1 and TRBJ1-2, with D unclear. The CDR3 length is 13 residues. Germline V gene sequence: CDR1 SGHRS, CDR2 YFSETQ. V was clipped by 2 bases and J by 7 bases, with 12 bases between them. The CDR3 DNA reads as TGCGCCAGCAGCTTCGGGGTCAGCGCTGGCTACACCTTC. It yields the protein CASSFGVSAGYTF.

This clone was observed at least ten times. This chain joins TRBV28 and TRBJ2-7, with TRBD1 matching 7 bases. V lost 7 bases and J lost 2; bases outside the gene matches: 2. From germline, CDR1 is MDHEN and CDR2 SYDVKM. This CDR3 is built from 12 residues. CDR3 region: CASTDRAYEQYF. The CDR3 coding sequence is TGTGCCAGCACCGACAGGGCCTACGAGCAGTACTTC.

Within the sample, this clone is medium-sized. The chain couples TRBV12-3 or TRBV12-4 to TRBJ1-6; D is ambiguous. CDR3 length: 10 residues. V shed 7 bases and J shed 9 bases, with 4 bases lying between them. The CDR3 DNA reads TGTGCCAGCACGATTTCACCCCTCCACTTT. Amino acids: CASTISPLHF.

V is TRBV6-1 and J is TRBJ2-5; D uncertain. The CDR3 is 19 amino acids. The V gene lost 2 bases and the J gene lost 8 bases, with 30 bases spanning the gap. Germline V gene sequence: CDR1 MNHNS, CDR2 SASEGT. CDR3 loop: CASSELTAVSLRLQGTQYF. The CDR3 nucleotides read TGTGCCAGCAGTGAATTGACGGCGGTCTCCCTTCGATTACAAGGCACCCAGTACTTC.

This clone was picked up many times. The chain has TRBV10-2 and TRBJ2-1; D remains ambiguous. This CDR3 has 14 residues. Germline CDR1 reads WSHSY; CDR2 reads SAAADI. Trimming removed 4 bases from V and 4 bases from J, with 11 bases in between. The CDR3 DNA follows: TGCGCCAGCAGTGGGACGACACCGTACAATGAGCAGTTCTTC. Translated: CASSGTTPYNEQFF.

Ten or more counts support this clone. CDR3 nucleotides: TGTGCCAGCAGCAAGGACAGGGGGCCGGATGACCTCAATCAGCCCCAGCATTTT. Translated, it gives CASSKDRGPDDLNQPQHF. The chain recombines TRBV5-6 with TRBJ1-5; 11 nucleotides line up with TRBD1. Germline CDR1 is SGHDT and CDR2 is YYEEEE. V lost 4 bases, J lost 3 bases, and 12 bases stayed unmatched. This CDR3 spans 18 amino acids.

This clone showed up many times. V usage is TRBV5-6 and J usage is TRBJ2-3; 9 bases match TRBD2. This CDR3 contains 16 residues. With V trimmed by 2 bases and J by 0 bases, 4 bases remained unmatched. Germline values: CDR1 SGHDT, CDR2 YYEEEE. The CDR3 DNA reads TGTGCCAGCAGCTTCAGTCTAGCGGGGAGCACAGATACGCAGTATTTT. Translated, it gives CASSFSLAGSTDTQYF.

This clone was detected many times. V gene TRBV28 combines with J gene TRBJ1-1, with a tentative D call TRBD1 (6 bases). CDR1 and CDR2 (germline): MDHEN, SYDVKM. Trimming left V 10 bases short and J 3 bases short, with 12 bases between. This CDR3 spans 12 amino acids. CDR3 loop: CATKEGDTEAFF. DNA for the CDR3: TGTGCCACCAAGGAGGGGGACACTGAAGCTTTCTTT.

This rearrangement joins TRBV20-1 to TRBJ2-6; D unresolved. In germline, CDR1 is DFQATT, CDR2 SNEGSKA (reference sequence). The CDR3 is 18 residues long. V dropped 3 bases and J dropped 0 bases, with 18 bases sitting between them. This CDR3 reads CSASGGLGWDSGANVLTF. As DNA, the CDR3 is TGCAGTGCTAGTGGCGGTTTGGGTTGGGACTCTGGGGCCAACGTCCTGACTTTC.

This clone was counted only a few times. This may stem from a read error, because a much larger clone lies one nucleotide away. For the CDR3, the DNA is TGCATCGTTCCAGGCAGCTCCTACAATGAGCAGTTCTTC. Translated, it gives CIVPGSSYNEQFF. V and J are TRBV29-1 and TRBJ2-1, with D unresolved. Germline CDR1 SQVTM, CDR2 ANQGSEA. The CDR3 is 13 residues long.

As DNA, the CDR3 is TGTGCCAGCAGCTTAAGTAGCATCCACGAGCAGTACTTC. Protein: CASSLSSIHEQYF. V and J are TRBV11-2 and TRBJ2-7; no definite D call. The CDR3 is 13 amino acids. Trimming stripped 2 bases from V and 5 bases from J, with 10 bases between. The germline CDR1 and CDR2 sequences are SGHAT and FQNNGV. Looking up the rest from reference TRBV11-2 and TRBJ2-7 gives the full variable domain: EAGVAQSPRYKIIEKRQSVAFWCNPISGHATLYWYQQILGQGPKLLIQFQNNGVVDDSQLPKDRFSAERLKGVDSTLKIQPAKLEDSAVYLCASSLSSIHEQYFGPGTRLTVT.

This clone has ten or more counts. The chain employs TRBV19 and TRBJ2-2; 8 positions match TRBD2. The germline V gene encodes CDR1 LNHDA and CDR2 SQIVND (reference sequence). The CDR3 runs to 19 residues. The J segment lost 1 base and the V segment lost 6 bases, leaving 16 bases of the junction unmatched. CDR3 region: CASRKAGVSLLGNTGELFF. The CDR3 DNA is TGTGCCAGTAGGAAAGCGGGAGTTTCGCTGCTGGGGAACACCGGGGAGCTGTTTTTT.

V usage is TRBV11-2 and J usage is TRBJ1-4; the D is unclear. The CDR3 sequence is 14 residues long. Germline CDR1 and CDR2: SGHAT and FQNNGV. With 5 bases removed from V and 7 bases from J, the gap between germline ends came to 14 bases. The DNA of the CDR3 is TGTGCCAGCAGCCAGACATTCAGCCGTGAAAAACTGTTTTTT. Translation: CASSQTFSREKLFF.

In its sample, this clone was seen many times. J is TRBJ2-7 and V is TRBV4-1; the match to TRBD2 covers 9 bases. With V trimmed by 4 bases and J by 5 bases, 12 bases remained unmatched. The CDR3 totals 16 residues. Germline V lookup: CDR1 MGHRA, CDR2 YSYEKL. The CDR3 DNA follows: TGCGCCAGCAGCCCAAGGAGGCTAGCGGGATACCACGAGCAGTACTTC. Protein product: CASSPRRLAGYHEQYF.